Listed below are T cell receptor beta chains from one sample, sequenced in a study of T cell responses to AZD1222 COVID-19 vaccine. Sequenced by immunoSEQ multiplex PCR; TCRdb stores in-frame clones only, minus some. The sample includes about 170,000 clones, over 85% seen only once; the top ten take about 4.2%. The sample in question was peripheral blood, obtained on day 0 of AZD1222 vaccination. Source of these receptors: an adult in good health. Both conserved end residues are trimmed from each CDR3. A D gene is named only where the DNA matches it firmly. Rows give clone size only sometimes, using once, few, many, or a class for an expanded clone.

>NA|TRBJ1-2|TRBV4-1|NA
ASSQDGQIYGYT
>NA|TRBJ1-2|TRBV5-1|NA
ASSREGQSSYGYT
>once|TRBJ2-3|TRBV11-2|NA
ASSFMRVAGDTQY
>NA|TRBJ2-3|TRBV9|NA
ASSDDVAALTDTQY
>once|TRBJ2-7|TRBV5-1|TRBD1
ASSNPGQGYEQY
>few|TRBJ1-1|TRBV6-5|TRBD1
ASRTGWVTEAF
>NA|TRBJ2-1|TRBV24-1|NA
APSTTNEQF
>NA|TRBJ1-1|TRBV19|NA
ASSIGEHTEAF
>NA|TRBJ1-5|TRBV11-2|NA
ASSLDRVNQPQH
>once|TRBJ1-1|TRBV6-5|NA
ASIPGTSMNTEAF
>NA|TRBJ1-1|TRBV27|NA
ASRVTSRRNTEAF
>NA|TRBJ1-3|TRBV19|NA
ASNRMLSSGNTIY
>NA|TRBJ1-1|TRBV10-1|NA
ASSESAGSTEAF
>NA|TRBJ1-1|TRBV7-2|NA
ASTRIAGNTEAF
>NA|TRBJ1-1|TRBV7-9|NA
ASSPPSGKGTEAF
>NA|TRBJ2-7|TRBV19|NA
ASSSLGASVHEQY
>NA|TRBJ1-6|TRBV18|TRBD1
ASSPVQGADSPLH
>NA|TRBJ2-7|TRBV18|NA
ASSPYRDGSYEQY
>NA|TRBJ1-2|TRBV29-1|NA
SVGAILGYGYT
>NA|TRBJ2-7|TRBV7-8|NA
ASSYTGREQY
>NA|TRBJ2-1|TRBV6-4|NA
ASSDSGGFNNEQF
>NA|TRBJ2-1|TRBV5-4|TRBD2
ASSLEGLAGLSYNEQF
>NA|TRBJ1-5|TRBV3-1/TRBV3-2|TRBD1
ASSQAPQGYQPQH
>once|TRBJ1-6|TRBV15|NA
ATSRTSPSYNSPLH
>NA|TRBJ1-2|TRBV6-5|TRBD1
ASNYFDRGSYGYT
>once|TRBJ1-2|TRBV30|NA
AWSNVESAGGYT
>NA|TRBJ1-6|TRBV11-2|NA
ASNHPKGSSYNSPLH
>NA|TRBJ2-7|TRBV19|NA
ASSPTGGQNEQY
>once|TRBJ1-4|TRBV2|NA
ASSQQSTNEKLF
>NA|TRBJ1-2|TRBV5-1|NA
ASSLAGSLGYGYT
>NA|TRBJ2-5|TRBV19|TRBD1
ASSMGQGPETQY